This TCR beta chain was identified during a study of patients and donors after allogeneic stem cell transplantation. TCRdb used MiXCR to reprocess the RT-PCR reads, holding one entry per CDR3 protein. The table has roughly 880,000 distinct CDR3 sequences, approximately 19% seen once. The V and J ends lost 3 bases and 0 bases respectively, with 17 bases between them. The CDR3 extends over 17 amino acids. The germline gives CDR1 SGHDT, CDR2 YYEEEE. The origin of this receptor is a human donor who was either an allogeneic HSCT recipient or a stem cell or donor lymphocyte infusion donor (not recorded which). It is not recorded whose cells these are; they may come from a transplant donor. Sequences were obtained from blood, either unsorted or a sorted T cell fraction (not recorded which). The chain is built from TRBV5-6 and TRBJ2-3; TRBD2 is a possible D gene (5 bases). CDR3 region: CASSSLLRTGSTDTQYF. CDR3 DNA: TGTGCCAGCAGCTCCCTACTCAGGACGGGGAGCACAGATACGCAGTATTTT.